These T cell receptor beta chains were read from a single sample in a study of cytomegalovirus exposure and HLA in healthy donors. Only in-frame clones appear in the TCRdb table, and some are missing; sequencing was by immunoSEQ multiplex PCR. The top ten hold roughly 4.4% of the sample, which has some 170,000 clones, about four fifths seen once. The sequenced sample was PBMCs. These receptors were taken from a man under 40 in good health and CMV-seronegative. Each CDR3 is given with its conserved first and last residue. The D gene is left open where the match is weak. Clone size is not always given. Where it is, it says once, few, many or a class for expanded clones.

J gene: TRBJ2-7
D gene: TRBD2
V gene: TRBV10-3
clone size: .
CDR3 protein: CAINAGGSSYEQYF
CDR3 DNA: TGTGCCATCAATGCGGGAGGCTCCTCCTACGAGCAGTACTTC

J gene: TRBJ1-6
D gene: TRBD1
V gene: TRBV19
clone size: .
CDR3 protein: CASSHPPGQGRDSPLHF
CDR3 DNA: TGTGCCAGTAGTCACCCCCCCGGACAGGGACGGGATTCACCCCTCCACTTT

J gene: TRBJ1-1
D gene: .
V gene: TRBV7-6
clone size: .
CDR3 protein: CASSYSRQILNTEAFF
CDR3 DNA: TGTGCCAGCAGCTATAGTAGACAGATTTTAAACACTGAAGCTTTCTTT

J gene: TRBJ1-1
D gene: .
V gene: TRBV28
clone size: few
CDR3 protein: CASSLPLTVLNTEAFF
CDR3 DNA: TGTGCCAGCAGTTTACCATTGACAGTCCTCAACACTGAAGCTTTCTTT

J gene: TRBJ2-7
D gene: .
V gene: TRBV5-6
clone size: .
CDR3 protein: CASSPLRTASAGEQYF
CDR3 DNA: TGTGCCAGCAGCCCCCTTAGGACAGCGTCTGCGGGCGAGCAGTACTTC

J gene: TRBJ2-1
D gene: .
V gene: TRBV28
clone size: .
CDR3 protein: CASSLGQRPNEQFF
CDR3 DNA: TGTGCCAGCAGTTTAGGGCAGCGGCCCAATGAGCAGTTCTTC

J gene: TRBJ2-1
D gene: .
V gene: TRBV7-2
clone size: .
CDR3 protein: CASSSGLFSYNEQFF
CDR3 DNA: TGTGCCAGCAGCTCAGGACTCTTTTCCTACAATGAGCAGTTCTTC

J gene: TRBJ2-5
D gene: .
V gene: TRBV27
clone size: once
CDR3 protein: CASSPIGRTQYF
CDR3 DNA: TGTGCCAGCAGTCCGATCGGGAGGACCCAGTACTTC

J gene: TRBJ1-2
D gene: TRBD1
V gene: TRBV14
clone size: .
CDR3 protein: CASSQDLGQGGGYTF
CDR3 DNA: TGTGCCAGCAGCCAAGATCTGGGACAGGGGGGAGGCTACACCTTC

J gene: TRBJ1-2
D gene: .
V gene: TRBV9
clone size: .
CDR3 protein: CASTTGKHYGYTF
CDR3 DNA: TGTGCCAGCACGACGGGGAAGCACTATGGCTACACCTTC

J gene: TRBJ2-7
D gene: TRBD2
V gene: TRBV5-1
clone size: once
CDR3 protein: CASSSTSGSSYEQYF
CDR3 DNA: TGCGCCAGCAGCTCAACTAGCGGAAGCTCCTACGAGCAGTACTTC

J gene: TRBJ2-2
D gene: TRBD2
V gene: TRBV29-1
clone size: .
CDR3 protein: CSSRVGGTGELFF
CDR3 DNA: TGCAGCTCCCGGGTGGGGGGGACCGGGGAGCTGTTTTTT

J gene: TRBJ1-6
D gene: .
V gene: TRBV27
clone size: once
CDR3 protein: CASRDLWPTQDSPLHF
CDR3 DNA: TGTGCCAGCAGAGACCTTTGGCCAACGCAGGATTCACCCCTCCACTTT

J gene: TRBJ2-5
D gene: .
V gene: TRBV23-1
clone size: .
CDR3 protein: CANTTAVQETQYF
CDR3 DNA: TGCGCCAATACGACAGCCGTCCAAGAGACCCAGTACTTC

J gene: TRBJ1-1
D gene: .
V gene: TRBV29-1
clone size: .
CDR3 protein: CSVAPNTEAFF
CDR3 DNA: TGCAGCGTTGCTCCGAACACTGAAGCTTTCTTT

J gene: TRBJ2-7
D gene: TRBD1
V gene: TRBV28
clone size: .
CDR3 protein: CASSTGQNYEQYF
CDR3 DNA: TGTGCCAGCAGCACGGGACAGAACTACGAGCAGTACTTC

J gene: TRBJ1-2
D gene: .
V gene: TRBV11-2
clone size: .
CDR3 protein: CASYGNYGYTF
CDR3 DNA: TGTGCCAGTTACGGGAACTATGGCTACACCTTC

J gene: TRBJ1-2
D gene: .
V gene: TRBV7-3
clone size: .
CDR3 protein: CASSLRQGENYGYTF
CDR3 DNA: TGTGCCAGCAGCTTACGGCAGGGCGAGAACTATGGCTACACCTTC

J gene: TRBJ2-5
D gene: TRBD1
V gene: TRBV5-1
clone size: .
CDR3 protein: CASARGQQETQYF
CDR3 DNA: TGCGCCAGCGCCCGGGGACAGCAAGAGACCCAGTACTTC

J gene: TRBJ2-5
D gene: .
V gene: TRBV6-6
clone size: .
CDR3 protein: CASSLDSRVSETQYF
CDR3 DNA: TGTGCCAGCAGTCTGGACAGTCGGGTTTCAGAGACCCAGTACTTC

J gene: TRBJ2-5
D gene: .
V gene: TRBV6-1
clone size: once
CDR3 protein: CASRQAYQETQYF
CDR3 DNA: TGTGCCAGCAGACAGGCGTACCAAGAGACCCAGTACTTC

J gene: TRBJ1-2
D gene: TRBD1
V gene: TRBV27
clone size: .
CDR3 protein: CASSNPGQDPYGYTF
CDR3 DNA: TGTGCCAGCAGCAACCCGGGACAGGACCCTTATGGCTACACCTTC

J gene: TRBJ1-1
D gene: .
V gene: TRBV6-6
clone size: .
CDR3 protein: CASSYRGNWAFF
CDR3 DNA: TGTGCCAGCAGTTACCGGGGGAATTGGGCTTTCTTT

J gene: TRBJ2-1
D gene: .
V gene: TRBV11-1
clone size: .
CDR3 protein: CASSSSRLGNEQFF
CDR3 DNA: TGTGCCAGCAGCAGTTCACGGCTCGGGAATGAGCAGTTCTTC

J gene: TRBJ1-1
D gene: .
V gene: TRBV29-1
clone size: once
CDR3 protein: CSVDRTGNTEAFF
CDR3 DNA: TGCAGCGTCGACCGGACGGGAAACACTGAAGCTTTCTTT

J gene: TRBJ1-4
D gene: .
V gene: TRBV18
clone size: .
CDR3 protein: CASSPMRGKLFF
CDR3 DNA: TGTGCCAGCTCACCTATGAGGGGGAAACTGTTTTTT

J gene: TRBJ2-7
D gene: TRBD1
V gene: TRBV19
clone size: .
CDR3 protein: CASSWGQGAHEQYF
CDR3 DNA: TGTGCCAGTAGTTGGGGACAGGGGGCCCACGAGCAGTACTTC

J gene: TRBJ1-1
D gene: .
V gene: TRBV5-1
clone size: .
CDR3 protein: CASSPFLGATEAFF
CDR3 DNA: TGCGCCAGCAGCCCCTTTTTAGGAGCCACTGAAGCTTTCTTT

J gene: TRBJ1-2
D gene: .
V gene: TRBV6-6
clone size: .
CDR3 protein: CASSLPGAPYGYTF
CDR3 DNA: TGTGCCAGCAGCCTACCAGGGGCCCCCTATGGCTACACCTTC

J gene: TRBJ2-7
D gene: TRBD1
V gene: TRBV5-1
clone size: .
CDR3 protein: CASSPGTGLSYEQYF
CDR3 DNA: TGCGCCAGCAGCCCCGGGACAGGGCTCTCCTACGAGCAGTACTTC

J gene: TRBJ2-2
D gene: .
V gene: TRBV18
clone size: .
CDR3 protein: CASSSRGAGENTGELFF
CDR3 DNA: TGTGCCAGCTCATCGCGTGGGGCAGGGGAGAACACCGGGGAGCTGTTTTTT

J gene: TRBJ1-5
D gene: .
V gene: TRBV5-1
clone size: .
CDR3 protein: CASSLERGWGQPQHF
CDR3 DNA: TGCGCCAGCAGCTTGGAGAGGGGGTGGGGTCAGCCCCAGCATTTT

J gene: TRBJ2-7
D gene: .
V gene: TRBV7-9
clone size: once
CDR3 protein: CASSFTRQVSYEQYF
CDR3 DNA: TGTGCCAGCAGCTTTACCAGACAGGTCTCCTACGAGCAGTACTTC

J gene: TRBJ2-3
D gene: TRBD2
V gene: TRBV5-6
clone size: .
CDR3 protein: CASREPGGHENTQYF
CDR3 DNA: TGTGCCAGCCGAGAGCCGGGGGGTCACGAGAATACGCAGTATTTT

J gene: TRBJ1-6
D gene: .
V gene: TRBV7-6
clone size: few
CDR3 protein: CASPPDSSYNSPLHF
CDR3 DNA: TGTGCCAGCCCTCCCGATAGCTCCTATAATTCACCCCTCCACTTT

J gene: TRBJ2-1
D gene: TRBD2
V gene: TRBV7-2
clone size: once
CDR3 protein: CASSPGLAYNEQFF
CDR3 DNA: TGTGCCAGCAGCCCGGGACTAGCGTACAATGAGCAGTTCTTC

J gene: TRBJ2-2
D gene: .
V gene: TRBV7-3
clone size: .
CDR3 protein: CASSPHTNTGELFF
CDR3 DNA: TGTGCCAGCAGCCCCCACACGAACACCGGGGAGCTGTTTTTT

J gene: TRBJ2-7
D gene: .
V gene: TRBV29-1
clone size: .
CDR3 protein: CSVMRAYEQYF
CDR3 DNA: TGCAGCGTTATGAGGGCCTACGAGCAGTACTTC

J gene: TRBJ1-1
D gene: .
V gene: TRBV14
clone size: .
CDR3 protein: CASSQDRAVIMNTEAFF
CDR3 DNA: TGTGCCAGCAGCCAAGACAGGGCAGTAATAATGAACACTGAAGCTTTCTTT

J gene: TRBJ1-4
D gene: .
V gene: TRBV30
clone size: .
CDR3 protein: CAWTGFGPAVATNEKLFF
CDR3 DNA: TGTGCCTGGACGGGTTTTGGCCCCGCCGTTGCAACTAATGAAAAACTGTTTTTT

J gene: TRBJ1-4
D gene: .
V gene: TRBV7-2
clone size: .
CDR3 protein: CASSGRRREKLFF
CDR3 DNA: TGTGCCAGCAGCGGGAGACGGAGAGAAAAACTGTTTTTT

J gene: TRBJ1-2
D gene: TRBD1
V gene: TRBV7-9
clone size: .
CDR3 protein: CASSKGGGNYGYTF
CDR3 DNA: TGTGCCAGCAGCAAAGGGGGCGGGAACTATGGCTACACCTTC

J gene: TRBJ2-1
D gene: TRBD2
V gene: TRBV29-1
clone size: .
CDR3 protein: CSVYRLAGNNEQFF
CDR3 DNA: TGCAGCGTTTACCGACTAGCGGGGAACAATGAGCAGTTCTTC

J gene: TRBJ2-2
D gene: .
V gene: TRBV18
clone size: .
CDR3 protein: CASSNAGLWSPGELFF
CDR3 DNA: TGTGCCAGCTCCAATGCAGGGCTTTGGAGTCCCGGGGAGCTGTTTTTT

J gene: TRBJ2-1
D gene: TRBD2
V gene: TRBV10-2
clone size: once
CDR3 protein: CASRLAGLYNEQFF
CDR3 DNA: TGCGCCAGCAGACTAGCGGGACTCTACAATGAGCAGTTCTTC

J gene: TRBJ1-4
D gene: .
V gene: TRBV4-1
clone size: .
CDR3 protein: CASSKRDGWSSEKLFF
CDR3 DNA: TGCGCCAGCAGTAAGAGGGATGGATGGTCCTCTGAAAAACTGTTTTTT

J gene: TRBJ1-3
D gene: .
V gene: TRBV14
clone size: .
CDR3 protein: CASSRDNFSGNTIYF
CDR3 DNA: TGTGCCAGCAGCCGGGACAACTTCTCTGGAAACACCATATATTTT

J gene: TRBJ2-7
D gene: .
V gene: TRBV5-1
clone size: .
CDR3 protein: CASSNTSGQLIYEQYF
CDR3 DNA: TGCGCCAGCAGCAACACCTCCGGACAGCTGATCTACGAGCAGTACTTC